One sample yielded the 20 T cell receptor beta chains listed below, sequenced in a study of shared clonotypes between healthy human individuals. Method: immunoSEQ multiplex PCR; TCRdb's copy keeps in-frame clones and lacks some. This sample has 2.3 million or so clones; 90% to 95% occur once, and the top ten carry approximately 0.4%. Sample: naive CD4+ T cells from PBMCs. Sample subset: CD45RA+ positively selected. The receptors were sampled from a man aged 18-30 years in good health. Some clones in this sample may be carry-over from other donors' samples.

CDR3 nucleotides: TGCGCCAGCAGCTTGTCGGCCGCCTGGACTGAAGCTTTCTTT. As protein: CASSLSAAWTEAFF. The chain carries TRBV5-1 and TRBJ1-1; D unresolved. V was shortened by 1 base and J by 5 bases, with 12 bases between the two germline ends. Germline assignment: CDR1 SGHRS and CDR2 YFSETQ. The CDR3 runs 14 residues. The variable domain in full, with the rest retrieved from reference TRBV5-1 and TRBJ1-1, is KAGVTQTPRYLIKTRGQQVTLSCSPISGHRSVSWYQQTPGQGLQFLFEYFSETQRNKGNFPGRFSGRQFSNSRSEMNVSTLELGDSALYLCASSLSAAWTEAFFGQGTRLTVV.

V gene TRBV11-2 combines with J gene TRBJ2-7, with D perhaps being TRBD1 or TRBD2 (5 bases each). The ends were cut back, 4 bases at V and 3 bases at J, with 28 bases in the middle. CDR3 length: 19 amino acids. Germline V gene data show CDR1 as SGHAT and CDR2 as FQNNGV. The DNA for the CDR3 is TGTGCCAGCAGCTCCCTCCCTCTTACCCCAGGGACGAAAAACTACGAGCAGTACTTC. Its protein is CASSSLPLTPGTKNYEQYF.

This clone was seen a single time. This rearrangement joins TRBV5-8 to TRBJ2-3, with D possibly matching TRBD1 (6 bases). V was clipped by 0 bases and J by 1 base, with 9 bases between them. This CDR3 spans 15 amino acids. Germline CDR1 reads SGHTS; CDR2 reads YDEGEE. CDR3 in amino acids: CASSLVGQRTDTQYF. The CDR3, as DNA: TGTGCCAGCAGCTTGGTCGGACAGCGCACAGATACGCAGTATTTT.

The chain is built from TRBV19 and TRBJ2-1, with 9 bases aligning to TRBD1. The CDR3 runs to 16 residues. Germline V CDR1 and CDR2: LNHDA, SQIVND (reference sequence). Trimming took 4 bases from V and 7 from J; bases not matched to a gene: 11. CDR3 protein: CASSRGQGILRNEQFF. The CDR3 bases are TGTGCCAGTAGTAGGGGACAGGGAATTTTGAGAAATGAGCAGTTCTTC. Full variable domain (remainder filled in from reference TRBV19 and TRBJ2-1): DGGITQSPKYLFRKEGQNVTLSCEQNLNHDAMYWYRQDPGQGLRLIYYSQIVNDFQKGDIAEGYSVSREKKESFPLTVTSAQKNPTAFYLCASSRGQGILRNEQFFGPGTRLTVL.

This chain joins TRBV7-8 and TRBJ2-5; D remains ambiguous. The CDR3 has 12 amino acids. V was pared by 1 base and J by 5 bases, with 5 bases between. Germline CDR1 and CDR2: SGHVS and FQNEAQ. CDR3 in amino acids: CASSLGKETQYF. DNA for the CDR3: TGTGCCAGCAGCTTAGGGAAGGAGACCCAGTACTTC.

The chain has TRBV30 and TRBJ1-6, with D possibly matching TRBD1 (6 bases). Looked up from germline, CDR1 is GTSNPN and CDR2 is SVGIG (reference sequence). This CDR3 has 17 residues. V lost 4 bases to trimming and J lost 5 bases, with 21 bases between them. The CDR3 protein is CAWTTRGRGGDNSPLHF. CDR3 sequence (DNA): TGTGCCTGGACCACAAGGGGCAGGGGTGGGGATAATTCACCCCTCCACTTT.

This chain uses TRBV5-1 with TRBJ2-4, with D possibly TRBD1 on 5 matching bases. Germline V gene sequence: CDR1 SGHRS, CDR2 YFSETQ. CDR3 length equals 11 residues. Trimming stripped 3 bases from V and 12 bases from J, with 10 bases between. The CDR3 is CASSSGQDQYF. The DNA for the CDR3 is TGCGCCAGCAGCTCAGGACAAGATCAGTACTTC.

This clone is a singleton in its sample. CDR3 DNA sequence: TGTGCCAGCAGCCAAGTAAGTCAAAAGCGGTTCTTC. Translated, it gives CASSQVSQKRFF. The chain has TRBV14 and TRBJ2-1; D uncertain. This CDR3 contains 12 residues. CDR1 and CDR2 from the germline V gene are SGHDN and FVKESK. Trimming left V 1 base short and J 15 bases short, with 13 bases between.

V is TRBV6-1 and J is TRBJ2-7, with D unresolved. This CDR3 has 15 amino acids. Trimming removed 2 bases at V and 2 bases at J, with 13 bases between. Germline CDR1 and CDR2: MNHNS and SASEGT. CDR3 sequence: CASSEPSRRAYEQYF. The DNA of the CDR3 is TGTGCCAGCAGTGAACCCAGCAGGCGAGCCTACGAGCAGTACTTC.

The chain joins TRBV2 to TRBJ2-5, with TRBD1 identical over 7 bases. Looked up from germline, CDR1 is SNHLY and CDR2 is FYNNEI. The CDR3 sequence is 12 residues long. V gave up 8 bases and J gave up 5 bases; unmatched junction bases: 5. The CDR3 spells CASDRERETQYF. The CDR3, as DNA: TGTGCCAGCGACAGGGAACGCGAGACCCAGTACTTC.

This sequence joins TRBV6-1 and TRBJ1-5, with D possibly TRBD1 on 5 matching bases. Germline-derived CDR1 and CDR2 are MNHNS and SASEGT. V was cut by 4 bases and J by 7 bases, with 14 bases left in between. This CDR3 is built from 14 residues. This CDR3 is CASSGDYESQPQHF. In DNA form, the CDR3 reads TGTGCCAGCAGTGGGGACTACGAATCCCAGCCCCAGCATTTT.

The rearrangement links TRBV5-1 to TRBJ2-7, with D tentatively TRBD1 (5 bases). With 1 base removed from V and 5 bases from J, the gap between germline ends came to 13 bases. This CDR3 contains 14 residues. The germline V gene has CDR1 SGHRS and CDR2 YFSETQ. CDR3: CASSLQGRHHEQYF. The CDR3 region has the DNA TGCGCCAGCAGCTTGCAGGGAAGGCACCACGAGCAGTACTTC.

The chain employs TRBV5-1 and TRBJ2-1; 7 positions agree with TRBD1. The V and J ends lost 4 bases and 5 bases, in that order; junction bases with no gene match: 3. Germline V gene sequence: CDR1 SGHRS, CDR2 YFSETQ. This CDR3 contains 13 residues. The CDR3 bases are TGCGCCAGCAGCACCACAGGGGACAATGAGCAGTTCTTC. Protein sequence: CASSTTGDNEQFF.

This chain joins TRBV6-5 and TRBJ1-2; 8 nucleotides agree with TRBD1. The CDR3 loop spans 13 amino acids. Germline V CDR1 and CDR2: MNHEY, SVGAGI. V lost 7 bases and J lost 4; bases outside the gene matches: 5. This chain's CDR3 is CASTQQGGYGYTF. In DNA, the CDR3 is TGTGCCAGCACTCAACAGGGGGGCTATGGCTACACCTTC.

This chain links TRBV7-3 with TRBJ2-5, with 9 bases aligning to TRBD2. The CDR3 is made up of 15 amino acids. Germline CDR1 reads SGHTA; CDR2 reads FQGTGA. Unmatched junction bases numbered 8, after V lost 5 bases and J lost 4 bases. CDR3 nucleotide sequence: TGTGCCAGCAGCCGATCGGGACTAGCAGGAGAGACCCAGTACTTC. The encoded protein is CASSRSGLAGETQYF.

The V and J genes are TRBV7-3 and TRBJ2-2, with D perhaps assigned TRBD1 or TRBD2 (5 bases each). CDR1 and CDR2 (germline): SGHTA, FQGTGA. Trimming took off 8 bases at V and 2 bases at J, with 12 bases between the two ends. The length of the CDR3 is 14 residues. For the CDR3, the DNA is TGTGCCAGCGCCCGTGGGACCAACACCGGGGAGCTGTTTTTT. Amino acids: CASARGTNTGELFF.

This chain joins TRBV5-6 and TRBJ1-1, with 8 bases matching TRBD1. The junction had 4 bases not matched to a gene; V was cut back by 5 bases and J by 4 bases. The length of the CDR3 is 13 residues. Germline assignment: CDR1 SGHDT and CDR2 YYEEEE. CDR3 loop: CASSQTGGTEAFF. CDR3 sequence (DNA): TGTGCCAGCAGTCAAACAGGGGGCACTGAAGCTTTCTTT.

The chain recombines TRBV11-1 with TRBJ2-2; a weak D match, TRBD1 (6 bases). Germline CDR1 SGHAT, CDR2 FQDESV (reference sequence). The CDR3 is 13 amino acids. V lost 5 bases and J 6 bases, leaving 10 bases between the germline ends. CDR3 coding DNA: TGTGCCAGCAGCCCACAGGGTCCCGGGGAGCTGTTTTTT. The encoded protein is CASSPQGPGELFF.

V and J are TRBV5-1 and TRBJ1-4, with 9 bases identical to TRBD1. Looked up from germline, CDR1 is SGHRS and CDR2 is YFSETQ. The trim removed 4 bases at V and 7 bases at J, leaving 8 bases unmatched. CDR3 length equals 15 residues. The CDR3 DNA reads TGCGCCAGCAGCCTGGGACAGGGAAGGTCTGAAAAACTGTTTTTT. Translated, it gives CASSLGQGRSEKLFF. Filled out from reference TRBV5-1 and TRBJ1-4, the complete variable domain reads KAGVTQTPRYLIKTRGQQVTLSCSPISGHRSVSWYQQTPGQGLQFLFEYFSETQRNKGNFPGRFSGRQFSNSRSEMNVSTLELGDSALYLCASSLGQGRSEKLFFGSGTQLSVL.

The chain uses TRBV6-1 and TRBJ2-5; the D gene is possibly TRBD1 (7 bases). The end of the DNA aligns better with TRBJ2-7, so the J call may be wrong. CDR1 is MNHNS and CDR2 is SASEGT in the germline V gene. This CDR3 spans 15 amino acids. The CDR3 sequence: CASSEGGTAAYEQYF. CDR3 nucleotide sequence: TGTGCCAGCAGTGAAGGCGGGACAGCCGCCTACGAGCAGTACTTC.